One and the same sample provided the 6 T cell receptor beta chains below, sequenced in a study of T-cell memory formation after mild COVID-19. TCRdb redid the calling of the 5' RACE reads with MiXCR, one entry per CDR3 protein. The table has 300,000 to 350,000 distinct CDR3 sequences, 13% seen once. The specimen sequenced was PBMCs or a T cell subset sorted from them (not recorded which). Every receptor here comes from a young man who had mild COVID-19 (a few samples of this study predate the infection). Cell type and time point are not known.

This chain links TRBV20-1 with TRBJ2-1, with 11 positions matching TRBD2. The trim removed 6 bases at V and 7 bases at J, leaving 5 bases unmatched. The germline V gene has CDR1 DFQATT and CDR2 SNEGSKA (reference sequence). The CDR3 loop spans 13 amino acids. In nucleotides, the CDR3 is TGCAGTGCCGGGGGACTAGCGGAAAATGAGCAGTTCTTC. Translating gives CSAGGLAENEQFF.

This clonotype was picked up a small number of times. This chain joins TRBV6-1 and TRBJ2-1; D unresolved. The V end lost 4 bases, the J end lost 8 bases, and 15 bases lay between the germline ends. Germline V CDR1 and CDR2: MNHNS, SASEGT. CDR3 length: 14 amino acids. The CDR3 DNA follows: TGTGCCAGCAGTGTTGACTTCCTAGTGGATGAGCAGTTCTTC. Residues: CASSVDFLVDEQFF.

This chain uses TRBV5-1 with TRBJ1-2; possible D gene TRBD1, 5 bases. The CDR3 covers 14 residues. Germline assignment: CDR1 SGHRS and CDR2 YFSETQ. Trimming left V 4 bases short and J 3 bases short, with 13 bases between. Here the CDR3 reads CASSPWEGHYGYTF. The CDR3 region has the DNA TGCGCCAGCAGCCCCTGGGAGGGGCACTATGGCTACACCTTC.

This clonotype appeared a few times. The chain has TRBV7-3 and TRBJ2-2; D unresolved. The CDR3 runs to 12 residues. Trimming shortened V by 5 bases and J by 6 bases, and 7 bases separated the two germline ends. In germline, CDR1 is SGHTA, CDR2 FQGTGA. The CDR3 DNA sequence: TGTGCCAGCAGCACGTATGCCGGGGAGCTGTTTTTT. Amino acid sequence: CASSTYAGELFF.

This clonotype was found many times. V and J are TRBV7-8 and TRBJ1-5; D is undetermined. The V and J ends lost 5 bases and 3 bases respectively, with 14 bases between them. In germline, CDR1 is SGHVS, CDR2 FQNEAQ. The CDR3 loop spans 15 amino acids. The CDR3 loop reads CASSLPWQANQPQHF. In DNA form, the CDR3 reads TGTGCCAGCAGCCTCCCTTGGCAGGCCAATCAGCCCCAGCATTTT.

The V and J genes are TRBV6-2 or TRBV6-3 and TRBJ1-1, with 11 bases fitting TRBD1. The CDR3 has 16 amino acids. The germline V gene has CDR1 MNHEY and CDR2 SVGEGT. The V segment lost 4 bases and the J segment 4 bases; nucleotides outside the gene matches: 8. The CDR3 protein is CASSSDRGRVSTEAFF. The CDR3 nucleotides read TGTGCCAGCAGTTCGGACAGGGGGCGAGTGAGCACTGAAGCTTTCTTT.